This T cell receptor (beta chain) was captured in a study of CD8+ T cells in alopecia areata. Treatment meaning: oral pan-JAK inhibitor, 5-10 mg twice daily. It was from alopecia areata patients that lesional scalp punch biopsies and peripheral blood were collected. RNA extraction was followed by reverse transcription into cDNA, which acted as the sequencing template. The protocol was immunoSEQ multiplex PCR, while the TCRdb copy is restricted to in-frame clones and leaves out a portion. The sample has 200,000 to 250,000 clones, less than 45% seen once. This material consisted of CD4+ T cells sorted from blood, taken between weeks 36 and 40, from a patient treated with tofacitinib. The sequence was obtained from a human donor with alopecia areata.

The CDR3 coding sequence is TGCGCCAGCAGCTTGGGGTCGACCGGTGAGCAGTTCTTC. This codes for CASSLGSTGEQFF. The chain links TRBV5-1 to TRBJ2-1, with no clear D. This CDR3 has 13 amino acids. V was shortened by 0 bases and J by 9 bases, with 10 bases between the two germline ends. CDR1 SGHRS and CDR2 YFSETQ come from the germline V gene. The full variable domain, rest sourced from reference TRBV5-1 and TRBJ2-1, is KAGVTQTPRYLIKTRGQQVTLSCSPISGHRSVSWYQQTPGQGLQFLFEYFSETQRNKGNFPGRFSGRQFSNSRSEMNVSTLELGDSALYLCASSLGSTGEQFFGPGTRLTVL.